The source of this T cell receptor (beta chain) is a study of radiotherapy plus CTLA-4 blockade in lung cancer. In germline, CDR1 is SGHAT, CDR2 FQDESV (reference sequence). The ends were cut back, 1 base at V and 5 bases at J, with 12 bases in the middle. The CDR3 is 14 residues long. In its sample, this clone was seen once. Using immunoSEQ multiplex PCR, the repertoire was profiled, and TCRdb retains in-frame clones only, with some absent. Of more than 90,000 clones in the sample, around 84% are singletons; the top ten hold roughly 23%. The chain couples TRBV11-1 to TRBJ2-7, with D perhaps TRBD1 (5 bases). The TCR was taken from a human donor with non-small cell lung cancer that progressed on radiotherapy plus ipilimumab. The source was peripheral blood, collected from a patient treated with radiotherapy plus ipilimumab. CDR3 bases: TGTGCCAGCAGCTTAGATCGCAGGGCCCACGAGCAGTACTTC. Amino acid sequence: CASSLDRRAHEQYF.